This T cell receptor (beta chain) was recovered during a study of identical twins. General study results and limits: Less excess twin sharing appeared in beta out-of-frame sequences.

V lost 5 bases to trimming and J lost 0 bases, with 11 bases between them. The CDR3 covers 13 residues. Germline CDR1 and CDR2: DFQATT and SNEGSKA (reference sequence). TCRdb re-called the 5' RACE reads with MiXCR, one entry per CDR3 protein. The table includes about 520,000 distinct CDR3 sequences, roughly a fifth detected once. This clonotype was counted at least ten times. The antigen remains unidentified. These data were likewise used in another study, on T cells expressing NK-cell markers. That report notes: Sorting of alpha-beta TCR T cells alone was achieved in several experiments with an anti-gamma-delta TCR antibody. Leadership of the CD3+CD56-NKG2C+ fraction also belonged to these clonotypes in several donors.

Sequencing was carried out using CD4+ T cells sorted from blood. This clonotype was obtained from a woman younger than 35 in good health. V and J are TRBV20-1 and TRBJ2-7, with D perhaps matching TRBD2 (6 bases). The CDR3 is CSAADYRSYEQYF. The CDR3 DNA sequence: TGCAGTGCTGCGGACTACCGCTCCTACGAGCAGTACTTC.